The clone carrying this T cell receptor beta chain was observed many times. The antigen remains unidentified. Using a J-beta primer mix together with a sample-barcoded 5' primer, a second PCR was run for about 7 to 12 cycles. TCRdb recomputed calls from the 5' RACE reads with MiXCR, one row per CDR3 protein. The table shows approximately 770,000 distinct CDR3 sequences, with 58% occurring only once. These data originate in a study of blood T cells in healthy people across ages. Every sample yielded at least 6.5 million isolated PBMCs. General observations from the study: Possibly, changes in expanded clonotypes were confounded because donor CMV status was unknown.

The CDR3 length is 11 residues. V was trimmed by 5 bases and J by 10 bases, leaving 14 bases between them. CDR1 is DFQATT and CDR2 is SNEGSKA in the germline V gene (reference sequence). The specimen was blood. This TCR came from a man aged 25 to 40 in good health. This chain joins TRBV20-1 and TRBJ1-2; D gene unclear. The CDR3 bases are TGCAGTGCTCATAATGAACTCGCCTACACCTTC. Encoded protein: CSAHNELAYTF.